This T cell receptor beta chain was recorded in a study of control samples from healthy donors and cancer patients. The germline V gene has CDR1 ENHRY and CDR2 SYGVKD. The CDR3 is 13 residues long. V was clipped by 6 bases and J by 1 base; unmatched bases: 1. Libraries were prepared by immunoSEQ multiplex PCR; TCRdb keeps only in-frame clonotypes and omits some of them. The table shows about 92,000 clones, with about four fifths occurring only once. The J gene is TRBJ2-3, the V gene TRBV10-3, with TRBD1 identical over 7 bases. Sequenced input: blood. This TCR derives from a woman aged 60-75 years in good health. The CDR3, as DNA: TGTGCCATCAGCGGGACAGGCACAGATACGCAGTATTTT. It translates to CAISGTGTDTQYF.